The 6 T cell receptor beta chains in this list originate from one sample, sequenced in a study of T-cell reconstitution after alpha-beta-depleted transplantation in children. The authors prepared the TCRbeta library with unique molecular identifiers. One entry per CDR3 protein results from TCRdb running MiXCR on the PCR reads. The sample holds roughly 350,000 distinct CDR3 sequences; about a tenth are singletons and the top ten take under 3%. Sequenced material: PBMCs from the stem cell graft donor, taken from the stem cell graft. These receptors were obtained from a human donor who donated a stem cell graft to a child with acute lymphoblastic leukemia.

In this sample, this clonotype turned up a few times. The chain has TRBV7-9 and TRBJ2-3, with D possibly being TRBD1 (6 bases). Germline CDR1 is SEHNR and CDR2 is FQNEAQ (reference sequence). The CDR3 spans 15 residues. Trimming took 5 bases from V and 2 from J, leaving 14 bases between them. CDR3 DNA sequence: TGTGCCAGCAGCCGACCAGGACAGAACACAGATACGCAGTATTTT. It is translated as CASSRPGQNTDTQYF.

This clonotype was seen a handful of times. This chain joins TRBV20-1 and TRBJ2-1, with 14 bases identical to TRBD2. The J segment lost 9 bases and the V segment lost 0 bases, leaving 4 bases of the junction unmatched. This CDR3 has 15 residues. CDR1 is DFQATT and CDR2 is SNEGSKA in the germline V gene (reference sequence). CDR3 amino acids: CSAREGTSGSGEQFF. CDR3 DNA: TGCAGTGCTAGAGAGGGGACTAGCGGGAGCGGTGAGCAGTTCTTC.

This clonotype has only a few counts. CDR3 sequence: CASSYHGNTEAFF. The CDR3 nucleotides are TGTGCCAGCAGTTACCACGGGAACACTGAAGCTTTCTTT. The rearrangement uses TRBV6-2 or TRBV6-3 and TRBJ1-1, with D uncertain. Deletions cut 2 bases from V and 1 base from J, with 5 bases between. The germline CDR1 and CDR2 sequences are MNHEY and SVGEGT. CDR3 size: 13 residues.

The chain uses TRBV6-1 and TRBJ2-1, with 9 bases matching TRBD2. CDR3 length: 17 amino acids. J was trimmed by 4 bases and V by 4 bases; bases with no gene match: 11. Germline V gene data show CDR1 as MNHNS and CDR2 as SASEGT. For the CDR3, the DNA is TGTGCCAGCAGTGTGCGTACCGGGACTAGCAGATACAATGAGCAGTTCTTC. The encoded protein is CASSVRTGTSRYNEQFF.

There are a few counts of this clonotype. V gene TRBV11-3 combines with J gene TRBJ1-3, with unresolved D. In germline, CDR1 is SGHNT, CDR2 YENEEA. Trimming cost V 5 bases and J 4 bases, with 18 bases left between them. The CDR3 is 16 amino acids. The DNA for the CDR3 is TGTGCCAGCAGCCCCGGACGGGGAGCCGGCGGAAACACCATATATTTT. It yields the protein CASSPGRGAGGNTIYF.

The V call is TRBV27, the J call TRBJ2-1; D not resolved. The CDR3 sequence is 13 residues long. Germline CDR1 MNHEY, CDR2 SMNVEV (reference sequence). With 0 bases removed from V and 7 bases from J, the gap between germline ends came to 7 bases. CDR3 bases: TGTGCCAGCAGTTTATCATTCATTAATGAGCAGTTCTTC. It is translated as CASSLSFINEQFF.